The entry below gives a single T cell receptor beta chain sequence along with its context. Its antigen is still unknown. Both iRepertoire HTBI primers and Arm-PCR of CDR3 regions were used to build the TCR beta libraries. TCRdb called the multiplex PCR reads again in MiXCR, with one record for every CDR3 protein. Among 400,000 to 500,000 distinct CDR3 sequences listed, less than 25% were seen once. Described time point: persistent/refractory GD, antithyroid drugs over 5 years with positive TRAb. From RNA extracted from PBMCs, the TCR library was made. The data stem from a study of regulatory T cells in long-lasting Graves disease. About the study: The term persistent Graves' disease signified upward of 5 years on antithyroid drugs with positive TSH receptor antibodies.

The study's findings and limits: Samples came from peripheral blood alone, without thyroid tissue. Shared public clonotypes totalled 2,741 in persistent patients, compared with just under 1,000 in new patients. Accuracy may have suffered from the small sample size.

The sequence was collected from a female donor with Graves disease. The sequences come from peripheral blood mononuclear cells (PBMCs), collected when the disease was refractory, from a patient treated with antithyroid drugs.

The CDR3 DNA follows: TGTGCCAGCAGCTTGACAGTTAATTCACCCCTCCACTTT. It yields the protein CASSLTVNSPLHF. The chain links TRBV5-6 to TRBJ1-6, with D unresolved. Trimming left V 1 base short and J 6 bases short, with 5 bases between. Looked up from germline, CDR1 is SGHDT and CDR2 is YYEEEE. The CDR3 runs 13 residues.